This T cell receptor beta chain was identified during a study of blood T cell repertoires in COVID-19. Overall study: There were acute and convalescent COVID-19 samples, and they came from the United States, Italy and Spain.

Germline trimming cut 4 bases from V and 5 bases from J; bases unmatched to any gene: 9. This CDR3 spans 16 amino acids. Germline V gene sequence: CDR1 SGHRS, CDR2 YFSETQ. Repertoires were generated with immunoSEQ multiplex PCR, while TCRdb's copy carries only in-frame clones and drops some. The sample lists 90,000 or so clones, 86% occurring once. The chain recombines TRBV5-1 with TRBJ1-6, with 7 bases identical to TRBD1. What was sequenced was peripheral blood. The receptor's source is a human donor in a cohort sampled during active COVID-19. The CDR3 coding sequence is TGCGCCAGCAGCCTAAGGGACAGCCGGAATAATTCACCCCTCCACTTT. Its translation is CASSLRDSRNNSPLHF.